A selection of T cell receptor beta chains follows, all from one sample in a study of cytomegalovirus exposure and HLA in healthy donors. The table came from immunoSEQ multiplex PCR; TCRdb's copy has only in-frame clones and leaves some out. The sample comprises some 120,000 clones, about four fifths of which are singletons, and less than 9.5% rests with the top ten. Sequencing was done on a sample of PBMCs. The receptor set was obtained from a woman in her forties or fifties in good health and CMV-seropositive. CDR3s include the opening cysteine and the closing phenylalanine or tryptophan. D genes are given only for firm matches. Only part of the rows carry a size: once, few, many, or a class if the clone is expanded.

cdr3_nt	cdr3_aa	j_call	v_call	clone_size	d_call
TGTGCCAGCAGCTCCAGCGATAGGAACACCGGGGAGCTGTTTTTT	CASSSSDRNTGELFF	TRBJ2-2	TRBV7-9	.	.
TGTGCCAGCAGCTTAGACCGGGATTGGGGTTATGGCTACACCTTC	CASSLDRDWGYGYTF	TRBJ1-2	TRBV7-8	.	.
TGTGCCTGGAGTGCCGACCTAGCGGGGGGGATCACCGGGGAGCTGTTTTTT	CAWSADLAGGITGELFF	TRBJ2-2	TRBV30	.	TRBD2
TGTGCCAGCAGTTACGGGGACATGGGGGGCTACACCTTC	CASSYGDMGGYTF	TRBJ1-2	TRBV6-5	.	.
TGTGCCAGCAGCTTAGCGTTCGCGGGAGGAGGAGATACGCAGTATTTT	CASSLAFAGGGDTQYF	TRBJ2-3	TRBV7-9	.	TRBD2
TGTGCCAGTAGTGCCCGGGACAGGCTTTATGGCTACACCTTC	CASSARDRLYGYTF	TRBJ1-2	TRBV19	once	TRBD1
TGTGCCAGTAGTATTCTTGGGGCGCGTGGCAATCAGCCCCAGCATTTT	CASSILGARGNQPQHF	TRBJ1-5	TRBV19	.	.
TGCGCCAGCAGTTCCCAGGGGGCAGGGACTGAAGCTTTCTTT	CASSSQGAGTEAFF	TRBJ1-1	TRBV5-1	.	TRBD1
TGTGCCAGCAGCCAGCTTAGCGGGAGGGCCTCGGAAGATACGCAGTATTTT	CASSQLSGRASEDTQYF	TRBJ2-3	TRBV4-2	.	TRBD2
TGTGCCAGCAGCTTGGGCAGGGGCCCCGATGGAAACACCATATATTTT	CASSLGRGPDGNTIYF	TRBJ1-3	TRBV7-2	.	.
TGTGCCAGTACGAGGCGGGGAAATTCACCCCTCCACTTT	CASTRRGNSPLHF	TRBJ1-6	TRBV19	.	.
TGTGCCAGCAGCGAGAGACGGGGGTTATTAGATACGCAGTATTTT	CASSERRGLLDTQYF	TRBJ2-3	TRBV9	.	.
TGTGCCAGCAGCGACACACGGACCCAGTACTTC	CASSDTRTQYF	TRBJ2-5	TRBV5-4	few	.
TGCGCCAGCAGCTTGGGACAGGGTAGGGGAAAACTGTTTTTT	CASSLGQGRGKLFF	TRBJ1-4	TRBV5-1	few	TRBD1
TGCGCCAGCAGCTTGGGCAGTAGCACAGATACGCAGTATTTT	CASSLGSSTDTQYF	TRBJ2-3	TRBV5-1	.	.
TGTGCCAGCTCACCAATCGGACAGCCCACCGAGTATGGCTACACCTTC	CASSPIGQPTEYGYTF	TRBJ1-2	TRBV18	.	.
TGTGCCAGCAGCTTAAGTGGGCAGGGGCTCAACACCGGGGAGCTGTTTTTT	CASSLSGQGLNTGELFF	TRBJ2-2	TRBV7-3	.	.
TGTGCCAGCAGTTACCCAGGACAGGGGGCCTACGAGCAGTACTTC	CASSYPGQGAYEQYF	TRBJ2-7	TRBV6-5	once	TRBD1
TGTGCCAGCAGTGAAGCCGAGCGGCAGCCCCAGCATTTT	CASSEAERQPQHF	TRBJ1-5	TRBV6-1	.	.
TGCAGCGTTGTAGGAGGGAACACTGAAGCTTTCTTT	CSVVGGNTEAFF	TRBJ1-1	TRBV29-1	.	.
TGTGCCTGGAGCCCCACTTGGCAGGCAACTAATGAAAAACTGTTTTTT	CAWSPTWQATNEKLFF	TRBJ1-4	TRBV30	few	.
TGTGCCAGCAGCCAAAGGTATAGGACTAGGGGGGGAATTCAGTACTTC	CASSQRYRTRGGIQYF	TRBJ2-4	TRBV4-2	.	.
TGTGCCAGCAGATTAGAGTCTAGCAACTACGAGCAGTACTTC	CASRLESSNYEQYF	TRBJ2-7	TRBV4-2	.	.
TGTGCCAGCAGAAGACACAACACTGAAGCTTTCTTT	CASRRHNTEAFF	TRBJ1-1	TRBV25-1	.	.
TGCGCCAGCAGCTTGGTGACTAGCGGGGGATCAACCCAGTACTTC	CASSLVTSGGSTQYF	TRBJ2-5	TRBV5-1	few	TRBD2
TGCGCCAGCTACGGGTGGGTGAGATCTGGGGCCAACGTCCTGACTTTC	CASYGWVRSGANVLTF	TRBJ2-6	TRBV10-1	.	.
TGTGCCAGCAGCCCTACCCAGGTTAATGAAAAACTGTTTTTT	CASSPTQVNEKLFF	TRBJ1-4	TRBV7-6	.	.
TGTGCCAGCTCACCGCAGGGACTAGCGGGCCAAGAGACCCAGTACTTC	CASSPQGLAGQETQYF	TRBJ2-5	TRBV18	.	TRBD2
TGTGCCAGCTCACCATTTGGGACAGCCGATCAGCCCCAGCATTTT	CASSPFGTADQPQHF	TRBJ1-5	TRBV18	once	TRBD1
TGTGCCTGGAGTTCTCAGGGGCTAGATGGCTACACCTTC	CAWSSQGLDGYTF	TRBJ1-2	TRBV30	.	.
TGTGCCAGCAGCACGCGGACTAGCGGGAGGGCCTACGAGCAGTACTTC	CASSTRTSGRAYEQYF	TRBJ2-7	TRBV21-1	.	.
TGTGCCAGCAGCTTGCAGGGGGCTGAAGGCTACACCTTC	CASSLQGAEGYTF	TRBJ1-2	TRBV5-5	.	TRBD1
TGCAGCGTTGAAGTGTCAGGGAACACCAGGGAGCTGTTTTTT	CSVEVSGNTRELFF	TRBJ2-2	TRBV29-1	.	.
TGTGCCAGCAGCGGGGGACTAGCGGGGGGGCTCGAGACCCAGTACTTC	CASSGGLAGGLETQYF	TRBJ2-5	TRBV9	.	TRBD2
TGTGCCTGGGACAAACATTCTGGAAACACCATATATTTT	CAWDKHSGNTIYF	TRBJ1-3	TRBV30	few	.
TGCGCCAGCAGCTTGGATGACAGATCCTACAATGAGCAGTTCTTC	CASSLDDRSYNEQFF	TRBJ2-1	TRBV5-1	.	.
TGTGCCAGCTCGGCGGGACAGATTCAGCCCCAGCATTTT	CASSAGQIQPQHF	TRBJ1-5	TRBV18	.	TRBD1
TGTGCCAGCAGCTTAGACAGGGTAAGAGAAGCTTTCTTT	CASSLDRVREAFF	TRBJ1-1	TRBV7-8	.	.
TGTGCCAGCAGCTTAAGAGGACAGGGGACGGGCGAGCAGTACTTC	CASSLRGQGTGEQYF	TRBJ2-7	TRBV7-2	.	TRBD1
TGTGCCAGCAGCTTCGGGACTAGCGGGACCGGGGAGCTGTTTTTT	CASSFGTSGTGELFF	TRBJ2-2	TRBV7-2	once	TRBD2
TGTGCCAGCAGCGTACGACAGGGAAGCACCTACAATGAGCAGTTCTTC	CASSVRQGSTYNEQFF	TRBJ2-1	TRBV5-6	few	TRBD1
TGCGCCAGCAGCCAAGATAGGGGGCCGGGGGATGAGCAGTTCTTC	CASSQDRGPGDEQFF	TRBJ2-1	TRBV4-3	.	.
TGTGCCAGCAGCCCAGCTAGCGGGAGGGGGACAGATACGCAGTATTTT	CASSPASGRGTDTQYF	TRBJ2-3	TRBV7-6	.	TRBD2
TGCGCCAGCAGCAGGGACATGAACACTGAAGCTTTCTTT	CASSRDMNTEAFF	TRBJ1-1	TRBV5-1	.	.
TGTGCCAGCAGCTCCAGAGGCGGGACTAGCACAGATACGCAGTATTTT	CASSSRGGTSTDTQYF	TRBJ2-3	TRBV5-4	.	.
TGTGCCTGGAGTAGGCAGCTAGCCATACCCTTAAACTATGGCTACACCTTC	CAWSRQLAIPLNYGYTF	TRBJ1-2	TRBV30	.	.
TGCGCCAGCAGCCAGAAGTGGGACAGGTCATATGGCTACACCTTC	CASSQKWDRSYGYTF	TRBJ1-2	TRBV4-1	.	TRBD1
TGTGCCAGCAGCCAGCGGGAGGGCCGTACCGGGGAGCTGTTTTTT	CASSQREGRTGELFF	TRBJ2-2	TRBV4-2	.	TRBD2
TGTGCCAGCAGTGAAGCGCTTCCCAGCGGGGGCTCCTACGAGCAGTACTTC	CASSEALPSGGSYEQYF	TRBJ2-7	TRBV6-1	.	TRBD2
TGTGCCAGCAGCCCGGGACAGGGGGGCAATCAGCCCCAGCATTTT	CASSPGQGGNQPQHF	TRBJ1-5	TRBV7-6	.	TRBD1
TGTGCCAGCAGTTTATGGGCAGGGCAAGAGACCCAGTACTTC	CASSLWAGQETQYF	TRBJ2-5	TRBV28	.	.
TGTGCCAGCAGTGACTCATACAGGGGCATACAGCCCCAGCATTTT	CASSDSYRGIQPQHF	TRBJ1-5	TRBV6-4	.	TRBD1
TGTGCCAGCAGAGTCCAGGGGGATCAGCCCCAGCATTTT	CASRVQGDQPQHF	TRBJ1-5	TRBV6-1	.	TRBD1
TGCGCCAGCAGCCTACCACAGGGGCCAGATACGCAGTATTTT	CASSLPQGPDTQYF	TRBJ2-3	TRBV5-1	.	TRBD1
TGCGCCAGCAGCCCCGGTGGTCCCCGCACAGATACGCAGTATTTT	CASSPGGPRTDTQYF	TRBJ2-3	TRBV5-1	.	.
TGCGCTGGGGCTAGCGGCTACGAGCAGTACTTC	CAGASGYEQYF	TRBJ2-7	TRBV20-1	.	TRBD2
TGTGCCAGCAGCTTGGTCGGGGGGACCTACAATGAGCAGTTCTTC	CASSLVGGTYNEQFF	TRBJ2-1	TRBV5-4	.	TRBD2
TGTGCCAGCAGTTTAATCAGGCGAGAGACCCAGTACTTC	CASSLIRRETQYF	TRBJ2-5	TRBV27	once	.
TGCGCCAGCAGCCCTAGTGGCGGGGGGGCCGACACCGGGGAGCTGTTTTTT	CASSPSGGGADTGELFF	TRBJ2-2	TRBV5-1	few	TRBD2